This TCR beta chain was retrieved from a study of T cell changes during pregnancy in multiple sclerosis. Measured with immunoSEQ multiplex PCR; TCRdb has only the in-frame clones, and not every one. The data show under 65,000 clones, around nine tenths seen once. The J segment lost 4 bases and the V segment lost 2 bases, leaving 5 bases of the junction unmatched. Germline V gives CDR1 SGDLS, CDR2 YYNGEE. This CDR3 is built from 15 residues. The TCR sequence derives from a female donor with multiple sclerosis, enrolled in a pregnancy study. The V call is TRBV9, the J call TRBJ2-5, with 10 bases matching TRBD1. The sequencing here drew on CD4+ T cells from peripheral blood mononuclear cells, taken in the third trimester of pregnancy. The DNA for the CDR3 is TGTGCCAGCAGCGTGGGACAGGGGACTCGAGAGACCCAGTACTTC. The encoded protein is CASSVGQGTRETQYF.